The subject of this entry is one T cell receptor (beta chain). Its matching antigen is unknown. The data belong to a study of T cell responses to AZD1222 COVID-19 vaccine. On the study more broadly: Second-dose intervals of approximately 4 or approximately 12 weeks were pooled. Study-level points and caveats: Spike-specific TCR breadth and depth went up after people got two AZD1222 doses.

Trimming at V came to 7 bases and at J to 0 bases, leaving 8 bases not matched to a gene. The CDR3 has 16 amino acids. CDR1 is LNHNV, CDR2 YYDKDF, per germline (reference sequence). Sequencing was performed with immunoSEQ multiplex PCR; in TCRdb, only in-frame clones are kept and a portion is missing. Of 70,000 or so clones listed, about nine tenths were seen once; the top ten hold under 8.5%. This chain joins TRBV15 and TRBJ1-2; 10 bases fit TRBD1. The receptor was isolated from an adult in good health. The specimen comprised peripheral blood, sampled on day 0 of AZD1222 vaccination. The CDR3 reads CATNRDRGEANYGYTF. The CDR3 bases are TGTGCCACCAACCGGGACAGGGGAGAAGCTAACTATGGCTACACCTTC.